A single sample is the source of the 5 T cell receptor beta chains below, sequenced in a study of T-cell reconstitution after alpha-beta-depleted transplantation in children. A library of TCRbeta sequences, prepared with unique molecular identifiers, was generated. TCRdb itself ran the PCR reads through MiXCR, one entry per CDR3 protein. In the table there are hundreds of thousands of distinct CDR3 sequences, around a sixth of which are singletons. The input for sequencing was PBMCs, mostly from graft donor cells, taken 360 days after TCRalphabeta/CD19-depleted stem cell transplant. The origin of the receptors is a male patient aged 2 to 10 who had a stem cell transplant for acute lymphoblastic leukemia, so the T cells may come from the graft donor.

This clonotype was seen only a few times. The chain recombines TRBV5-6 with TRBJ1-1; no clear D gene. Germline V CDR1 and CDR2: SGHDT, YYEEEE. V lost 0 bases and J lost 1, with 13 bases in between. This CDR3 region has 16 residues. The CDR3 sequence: CASSLVGGRRNTEAFF. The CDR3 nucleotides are TGTGCCAGCAGCTTGGTTGGAGGGCGAAGGAACACTGAAGCTTTCTTT.

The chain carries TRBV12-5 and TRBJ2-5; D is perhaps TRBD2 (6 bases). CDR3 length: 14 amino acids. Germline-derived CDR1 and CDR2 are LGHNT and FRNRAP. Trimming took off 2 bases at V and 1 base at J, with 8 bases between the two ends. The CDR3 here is CASGLPRGQETQYF. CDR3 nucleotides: TGTGCTAGTGGTTTGCCGCGGGGCCAAGAGACCCAGTACTTC. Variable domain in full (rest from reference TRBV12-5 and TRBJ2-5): DARVTQTPRHKVTEMGQEVTMRCQPILGHNTVFWYRQTMMQGLELLAYFRNRAPLDDSGMPKDRFSAEMPDATLATLKIQPSEPRDSAVYFCASGLPRGQETQYFGPGTRLLVL.

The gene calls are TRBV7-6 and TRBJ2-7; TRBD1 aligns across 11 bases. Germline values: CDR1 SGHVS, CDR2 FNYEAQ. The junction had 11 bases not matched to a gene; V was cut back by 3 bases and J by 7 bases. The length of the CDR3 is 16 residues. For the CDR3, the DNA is TGTGCCAGCAGCTTGGGACAGGGGGTCCAAGTACGGGAGCAGTACTTC. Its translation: CASSLGQGVQVREQYF. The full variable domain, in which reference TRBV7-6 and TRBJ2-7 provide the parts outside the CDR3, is GAGVSQSPRYKVTKRGQDVALRCDPISGHVSLYWYRQALGQGPEFLTYFNYEAQQDKSGLPNDRFSAERPEGSISTLTIQRTEQRDSAMYRCASSLGQGVQVREQYFGPGTRLTVT.

CDR3: CASSLGRAGVGSYEQYF. DNA of the CDR3: TGTGCCAGCAGCTTAGGGCGTGCAGGGGTGGGCTCCTACGAGCAGTACTTC. The V and J genes are TRBV7-2 and TRBJ2-7, with D perhaps matching TRBD1 (6 bases). Trimming shortened V by 1 base and J by 0 bases, and 16 bases separated the two germline ends. This CDR3 comprises 17 residues. In germline, CDR1 is SGHTA, CDR2 FQGNSA. The full variable domain, with the rest looked up from reference TRBV7-2 and TRBJ2-7, is GAGVSQSPSNKVTEKGKDVELRCDPISGHTALYWYRQSLGQGLEFLIYFQGNSAPDKSGLPSDRFSAERTGGSVSTLTIQRTQQEDSAVYLCASSLGRAGVGSYEQYFGPGTRLTVT.

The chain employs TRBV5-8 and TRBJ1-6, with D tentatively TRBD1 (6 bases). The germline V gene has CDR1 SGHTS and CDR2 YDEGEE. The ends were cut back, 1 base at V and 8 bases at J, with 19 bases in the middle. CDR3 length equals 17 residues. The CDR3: CASSLTGTGATDSPLHF. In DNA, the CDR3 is TGTGCCAGCAGCTTGACTGGGACGGGGGCGACTGATTCACCCCTCCACTTT. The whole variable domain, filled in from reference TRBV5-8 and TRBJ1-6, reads EAGVTQSPTHLIKTRGQQATLRCSPISGHTSVYWYQQALGLGLQFLLWYDEGEERNRGNFPPRFSGRQFPNYSSELNVNALELEDSALYLCASSLTGTGATDSPLHFGNGTRLTVT.